This T cell receptor (beta chain) came from a study of human T cells and chemical hapten exposure. Study information: Patients, mostly women, had alopecia areata, alopecia totalis or alopecia universalis.

This clonotype has only a few counts. Looked up from germline, CDR1 is ENHRY and CDR2 is SYGVKD. The CDR3 covers 12 residues. V was clipped by 8 bases and J by 1 base, with 9 bases between them. The time point was: patch test 2, 6 weeks after DPC sensitization. Treatment reported: therapeutic diphenylcyclopropenone sensitization with weekly scalp DPC. TCRdb re-analysed the RACE reads in MiXCR, keeping a single row per CDR3 protein. Among tens of thousands of distinct CDR3 sequences listed, about 9.4% were seen once. The TCR was taken from a woman younger than 45 with alopecia areata. Some clones in this sample may be carry-over from other donors' samples. The V call is TRBV10-3, the J call TRBJ2-7, with D possibly matching TRBD1 (6 bases). Here the sequenced sample was whole blood, taken in connection with sensitization to the hapten diphenylcyclopropenone (DPC). The CDR3 region has the DNA TGTGCCATCGGCGGACAGTCCTACGAGCAGTACTTC. Protein: CAIGGQSYEQYF.